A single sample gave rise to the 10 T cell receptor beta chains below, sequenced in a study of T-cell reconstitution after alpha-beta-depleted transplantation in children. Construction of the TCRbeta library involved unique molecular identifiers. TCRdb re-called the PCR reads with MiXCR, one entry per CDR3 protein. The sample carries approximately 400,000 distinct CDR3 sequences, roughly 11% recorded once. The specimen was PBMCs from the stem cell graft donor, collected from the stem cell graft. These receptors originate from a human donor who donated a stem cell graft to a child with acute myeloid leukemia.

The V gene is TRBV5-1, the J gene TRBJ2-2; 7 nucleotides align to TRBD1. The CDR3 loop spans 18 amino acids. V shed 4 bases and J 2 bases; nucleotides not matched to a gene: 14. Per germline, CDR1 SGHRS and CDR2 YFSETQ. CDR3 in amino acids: CASSHLGGDRVNTGELFF. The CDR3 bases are TGCGCCAGCAGCCACCTGGGTGGGGACAGAGTTAACACCGGGGAGCTGTTTTTT.

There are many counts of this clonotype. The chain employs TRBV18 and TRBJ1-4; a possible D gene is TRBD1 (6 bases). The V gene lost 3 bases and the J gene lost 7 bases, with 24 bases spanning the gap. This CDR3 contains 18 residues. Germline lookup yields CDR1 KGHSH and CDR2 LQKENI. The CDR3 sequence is CASSPDSVGGIGSEKLFF. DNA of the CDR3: TGTGCCAGCTCACCGGACTCGGTAGGGGGGATCGGAAGTGAAAAACTGTTTTTT.

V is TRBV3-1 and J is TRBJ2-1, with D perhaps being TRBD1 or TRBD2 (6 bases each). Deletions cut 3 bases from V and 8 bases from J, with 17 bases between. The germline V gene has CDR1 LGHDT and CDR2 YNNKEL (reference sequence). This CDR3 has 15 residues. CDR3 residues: CASSQRGASADEQFF. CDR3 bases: TGTGCCAGCAGCCAGAGGGGGGCGTCTGCGGATGAGCAGTTCTTC.

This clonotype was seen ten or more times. The CDR3 protein is CASSQDLQGAQDEQYV. DNA for the CDR3: TGCGCCAGCAGCCAAGATCTCCAGGGGGCGCAGGATGAGCAGTACGTC. The chain has TRBV4-1 and TRBJ2-7; 8 nucleotides line up with TRBD1. The CDR3 spans 16 residues. Per the germline V gene, CDR1 is MGHRA and CDR2 is YSYEKL. The junction had 11 bases not matched to a gene; V was cut back by 0 bases and J by 7 bases.

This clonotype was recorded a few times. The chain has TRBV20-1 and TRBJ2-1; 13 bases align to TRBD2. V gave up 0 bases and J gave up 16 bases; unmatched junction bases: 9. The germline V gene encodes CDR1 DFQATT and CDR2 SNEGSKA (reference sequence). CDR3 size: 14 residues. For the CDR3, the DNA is TGCAGTGCTAGAGAAACTAGCGGGGGGGCCCCCCACTTCTTC. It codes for CSARETSGGAPHFF.

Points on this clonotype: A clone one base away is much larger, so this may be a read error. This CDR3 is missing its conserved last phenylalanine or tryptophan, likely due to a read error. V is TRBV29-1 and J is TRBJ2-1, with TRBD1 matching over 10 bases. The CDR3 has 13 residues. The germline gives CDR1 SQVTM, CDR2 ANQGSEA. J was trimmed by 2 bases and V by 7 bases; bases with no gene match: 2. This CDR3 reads CSAGQGAYNEQFL. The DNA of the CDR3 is TGCAGCGCCGGACAGGGGGCCTACAATGAGCAGTTCTTG.

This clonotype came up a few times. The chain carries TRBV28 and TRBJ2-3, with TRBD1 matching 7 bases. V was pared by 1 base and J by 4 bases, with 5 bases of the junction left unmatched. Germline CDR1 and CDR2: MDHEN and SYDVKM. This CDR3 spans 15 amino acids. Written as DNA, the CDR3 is TGTGCCAGCAGTTTATCACAGGGGAGTGCAGATACGCAGTATTTT. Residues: CASSLSQGSADTQYF.

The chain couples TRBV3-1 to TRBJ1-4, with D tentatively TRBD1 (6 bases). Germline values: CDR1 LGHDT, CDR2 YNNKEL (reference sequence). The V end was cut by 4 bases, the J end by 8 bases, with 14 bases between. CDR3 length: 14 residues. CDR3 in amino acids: CASSRYGGGEKLFF. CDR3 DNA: TGTGCCAGCAGCCGATATGGGGGGGGCGAAAAACTGTTTTTT.

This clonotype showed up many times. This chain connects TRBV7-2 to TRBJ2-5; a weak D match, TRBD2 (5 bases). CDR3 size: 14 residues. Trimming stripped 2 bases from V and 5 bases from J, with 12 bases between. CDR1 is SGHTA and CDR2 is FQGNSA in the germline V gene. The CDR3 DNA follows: TGTGCCAGCAGCTTAAACGGGATGGAGGAGACCCAGTACTTC. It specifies CASSLNGMEETQYF.

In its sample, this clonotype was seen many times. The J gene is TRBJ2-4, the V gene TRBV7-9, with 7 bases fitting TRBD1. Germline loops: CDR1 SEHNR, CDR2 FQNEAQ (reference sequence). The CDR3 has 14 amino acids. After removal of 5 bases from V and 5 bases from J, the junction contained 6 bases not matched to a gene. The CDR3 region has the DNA TGTGCCAGCAGCCCACGACAGGGCCAAAACATTCAGTACTTC. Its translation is CASSPRQGQNIQYF.